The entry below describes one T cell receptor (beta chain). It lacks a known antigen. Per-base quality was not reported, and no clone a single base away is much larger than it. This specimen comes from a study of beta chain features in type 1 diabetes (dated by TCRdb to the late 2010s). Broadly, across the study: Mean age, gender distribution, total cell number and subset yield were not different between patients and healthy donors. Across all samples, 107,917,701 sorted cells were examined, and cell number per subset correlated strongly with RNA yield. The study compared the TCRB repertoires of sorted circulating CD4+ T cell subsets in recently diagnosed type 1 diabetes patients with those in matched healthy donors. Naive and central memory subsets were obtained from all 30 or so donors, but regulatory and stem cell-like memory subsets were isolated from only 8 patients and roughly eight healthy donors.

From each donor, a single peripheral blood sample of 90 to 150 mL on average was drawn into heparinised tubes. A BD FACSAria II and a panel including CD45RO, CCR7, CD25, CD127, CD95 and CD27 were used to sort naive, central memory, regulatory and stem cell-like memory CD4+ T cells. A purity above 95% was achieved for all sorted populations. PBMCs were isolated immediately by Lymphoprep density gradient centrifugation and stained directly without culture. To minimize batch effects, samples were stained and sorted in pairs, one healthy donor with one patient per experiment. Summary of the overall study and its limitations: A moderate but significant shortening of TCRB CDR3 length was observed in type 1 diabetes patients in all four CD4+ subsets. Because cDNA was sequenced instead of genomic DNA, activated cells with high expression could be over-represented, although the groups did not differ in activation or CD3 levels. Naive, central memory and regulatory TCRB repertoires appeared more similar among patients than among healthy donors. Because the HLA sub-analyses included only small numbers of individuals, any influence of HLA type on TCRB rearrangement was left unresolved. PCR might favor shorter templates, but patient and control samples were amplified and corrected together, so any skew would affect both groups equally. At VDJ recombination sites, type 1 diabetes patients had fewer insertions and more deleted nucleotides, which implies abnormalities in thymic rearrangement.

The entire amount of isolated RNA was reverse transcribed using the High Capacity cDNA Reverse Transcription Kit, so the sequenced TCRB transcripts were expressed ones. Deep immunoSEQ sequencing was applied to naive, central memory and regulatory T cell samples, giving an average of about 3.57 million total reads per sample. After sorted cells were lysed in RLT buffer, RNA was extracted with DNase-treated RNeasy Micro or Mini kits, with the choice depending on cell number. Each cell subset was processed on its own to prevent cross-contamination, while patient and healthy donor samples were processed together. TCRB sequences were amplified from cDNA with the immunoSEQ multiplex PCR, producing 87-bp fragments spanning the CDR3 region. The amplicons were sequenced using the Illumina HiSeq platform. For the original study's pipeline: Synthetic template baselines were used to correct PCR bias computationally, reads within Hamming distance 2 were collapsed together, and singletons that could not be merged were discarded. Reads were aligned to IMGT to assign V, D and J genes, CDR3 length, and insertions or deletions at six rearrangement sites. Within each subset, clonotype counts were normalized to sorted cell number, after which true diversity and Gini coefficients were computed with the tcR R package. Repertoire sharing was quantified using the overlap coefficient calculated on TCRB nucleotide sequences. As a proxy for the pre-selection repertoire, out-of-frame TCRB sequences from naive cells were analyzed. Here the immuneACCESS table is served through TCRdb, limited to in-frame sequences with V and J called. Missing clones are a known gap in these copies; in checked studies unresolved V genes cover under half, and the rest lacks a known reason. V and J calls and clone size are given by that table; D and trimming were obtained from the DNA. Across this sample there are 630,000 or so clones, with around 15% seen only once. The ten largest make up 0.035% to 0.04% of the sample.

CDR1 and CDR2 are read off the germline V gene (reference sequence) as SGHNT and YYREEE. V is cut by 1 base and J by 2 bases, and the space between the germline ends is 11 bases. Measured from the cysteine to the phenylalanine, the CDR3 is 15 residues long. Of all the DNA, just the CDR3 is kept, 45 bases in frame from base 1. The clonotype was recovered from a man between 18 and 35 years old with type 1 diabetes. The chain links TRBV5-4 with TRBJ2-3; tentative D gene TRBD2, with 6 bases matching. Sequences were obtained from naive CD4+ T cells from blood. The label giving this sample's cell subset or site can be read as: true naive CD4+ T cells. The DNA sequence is TGTGCCAGCAGCTTGATGGCGGGGAACACAGATACGCAGTATTTT. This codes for CASSLMAGNTDTQYF.